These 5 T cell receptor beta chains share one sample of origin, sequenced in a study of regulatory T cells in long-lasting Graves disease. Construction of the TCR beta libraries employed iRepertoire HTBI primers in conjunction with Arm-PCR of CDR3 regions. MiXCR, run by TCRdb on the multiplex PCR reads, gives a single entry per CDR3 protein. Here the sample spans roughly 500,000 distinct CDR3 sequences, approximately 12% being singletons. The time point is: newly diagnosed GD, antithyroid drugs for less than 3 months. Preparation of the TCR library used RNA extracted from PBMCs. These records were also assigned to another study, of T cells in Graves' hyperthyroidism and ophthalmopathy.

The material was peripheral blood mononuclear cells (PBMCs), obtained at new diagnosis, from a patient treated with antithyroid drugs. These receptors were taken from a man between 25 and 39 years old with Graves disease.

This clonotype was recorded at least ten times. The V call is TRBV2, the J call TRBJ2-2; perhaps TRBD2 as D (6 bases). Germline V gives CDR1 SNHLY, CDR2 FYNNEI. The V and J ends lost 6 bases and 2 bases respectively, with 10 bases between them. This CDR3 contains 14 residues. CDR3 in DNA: TGTGCCAGCAGAGGGACTTTAAACACCGGGGAGCTGTTTTTT. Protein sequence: CASRGTLNTGELFF. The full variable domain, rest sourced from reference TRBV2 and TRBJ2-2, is EPEVTQTPSHQVTQMGQEVILRCVPISNHLYFYWYRQILGQKVEFLVSFYNNEISEKSEIFDDQFSVERPDGSNFTLKIRSTKLEDSAMYFCASRGTLNTGELFFGEGSRLTVL.

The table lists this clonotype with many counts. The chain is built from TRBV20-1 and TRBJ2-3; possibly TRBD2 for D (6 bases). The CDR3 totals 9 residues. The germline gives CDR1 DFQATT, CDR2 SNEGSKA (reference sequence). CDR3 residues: CRGRDTQYF. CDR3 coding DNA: TGCAGGGGGAGGGATACGCAGTATTTT.

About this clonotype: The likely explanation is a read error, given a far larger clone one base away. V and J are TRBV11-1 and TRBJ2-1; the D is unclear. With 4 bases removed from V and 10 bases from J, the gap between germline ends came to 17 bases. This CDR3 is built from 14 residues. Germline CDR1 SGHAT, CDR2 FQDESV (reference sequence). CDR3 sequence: CASSSVRSLYEQFF. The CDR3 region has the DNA TGTGCCAGCAGCTCCGTAAGAAGCCTCTACGAGCAGTTCTTC.

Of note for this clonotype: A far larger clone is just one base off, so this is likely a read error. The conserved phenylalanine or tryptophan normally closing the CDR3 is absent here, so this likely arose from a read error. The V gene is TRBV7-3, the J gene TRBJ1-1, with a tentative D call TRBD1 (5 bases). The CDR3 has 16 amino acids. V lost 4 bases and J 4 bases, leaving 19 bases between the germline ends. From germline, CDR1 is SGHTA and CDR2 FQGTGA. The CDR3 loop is CASSSPPSGLSTEAFL. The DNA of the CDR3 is TGTGCCAGCAGCTCACCCCCCTCAGGGCTAAGCACTGAAGCTTTCTTA.

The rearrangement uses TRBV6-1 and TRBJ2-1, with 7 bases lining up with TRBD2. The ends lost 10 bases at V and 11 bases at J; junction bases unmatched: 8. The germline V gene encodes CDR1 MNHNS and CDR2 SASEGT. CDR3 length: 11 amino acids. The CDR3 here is CATLRGTKQFF. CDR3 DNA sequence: TGTGCCACCTTGAGAGGGACTAAGCAGTTCTTC.